This T cell receptor beta chain appears in the sequencing data of a study of blood T cell repertoires in COVID-19. Study-wide context: Researchers got acute and convalescent COVID-19 samples from the United States, Italy and Spain. PBMCs, B-cell-depleted T cells, or T cells provided the cDNA or gDNA that made up the material.

Original processing methods: Reference gene primer amplification gave estimated nucleated cell counts. Libraries were prepared by immunoSEQ multiplex PCR; TCRdb keeps only in-frame clonotypes and omits some of them. V and J calls and clone size are given by that table; D and trimming were obtained from the DNA. The profile shows 100,000 to 150,000 clones, approximately 90% of them singletons. The sequence was obtained from a woman older than 75 with acute or convalescent COVID-19. The sequenced sample consisted of peripheral blood.

DNA of the CDR3: TGTGCCAGTAGTAGCACCGGGACTAACTATGGCTACACCTTC. Protein sequence: CASSSTGTNYGYTF. The rearrangement links TRBV19 to TRBJ1-2; D unclear. V was clipped by 4 bases and J by 0 bases, with 9 bases between them. CDR1 and CDR2 from the germline V gene are LNHDA and SQIVND (reference sequence). The length of the CDR3 is 14 residues.